What follows are 7 T cell receptor beta chains derived from one specimen sequenced in a study of blood T cell repertoires in COVID-19. TCRdb's table, derived via immunoSEQ multiplex PCR, lists solely in-frame clones and lacks some. This table has approximately 490,000 clones, more than 85% appearing once. Sequences were obtained from PBMCs or T cells enriched from blood (not recorded which). These receptor sequences come from a woman aged 60-75 years who had recovered from COVID-19.

This clone was counted between two and nine times. CDR3 residues: CASSWGAAPHTGELFF. The CDR3 DNA sequence: TGTGCCAGCAGTTGGGGCGCAGCACCCCACACCGGGGAGCTGTTTTTT. The rearrangement uses TRBV27 and TRBJ2-2; perhaps TRBD1 as D (5 bases). Germline-derived CDR1 and CDR2 are MNHEY and SMNVEV (reference sequence). Trimming pared 4 bases from V and 3 bases from J, leaving 15 bases between. The CDR3 sequence is 16 residues long.

This clone was observed a few times. The chain joins TRBV6-5 to TRBJ1-4; D is possibly TRBD1 (6 bases). V shed 6 bases and J shed 2 bases, with 10 bases lying between them. CDR1 MNHEY and CDR2 SVGAGI come from the germline V gene. The length of the CDR3 is 14 residues. DNA for the CDR3: TGTGCCAGCAGCACCGACAGGACTAATGAAAAACTGTTTTTT. Translation gives CASSTDRTNEKLFF.

The gene calls are TRBV6-5 and TRBJ1-3; tentatively, D is TRBD1 (5 bases). V lost 2 bases and J 4 bases, leaving 15 bases between the germline ends. Germline lookup yields CDR1 MNHEY and CDR2 SVGAGI. This CDR3 comprises 16 residues. The CDR3 spells CASSYVSPGYGNTIYF. CDR3 DNA: TGTGCCAGCAGTTACGTCTCCCCAGGGTACGGAAACACCATATATTTT.

The rearrangement uses TRBV4-2 and TRBJ2-3, with D perhaps matching TRBD2 (7 bases). The length of the CDR3 is 18 residues. The V end was cut by 2 bases, the J end by 0 bases, with 18 bases between. Germline values: CDR1 LGHNA, CDR2 YNFKEQ. The CDR3 protein is CASSQRAWGGASTDTQYF. The CDR3 region has the DNA TGTGCCAGCAGCCAACGGGCGTGGGGGGGGGCTAGCACAGATACGCAGTATTTT.

The chain joins TRBV7-8 to TRBJ1-5; D is uncertain. V was trimmed by 1 base and J by 3 bases, leaving 22 bases between them. The V gene's germline CDR1 is SGHVS and CDR2 FQNEAQ. The CDR3 has 19 residues. The CDR3 region has the DNA TGTGCCAGCAGCTTAGTTATTACTGTCGAGGGTTATCTCAATCAGCCCCAGCATTTT. This encodes CASSLVITVEGYLNQPQHF.

The DNA for the CDR3 is TGTGCCAGCAGCCCGACCGGGACAGGGATTCGGAGCTACACCTTC. Amino acids: CASSPTGTGIRSYTF. The V and J genes are TRBV7-2 and TRBJ1-2; 9 bases agree with TRBD1. This CDR3 spans 15 amino acids. The ends lost 5 bases at V and 9 bases at J; junction bases unmatched: 13. CDR1 is SGHTA, CDR2 FQGNSA, per germline. The full variable domain, completed using reference TRBV7-2 and TRBJ1-2, is GAGVSQSPSNKVTEKGKDVELRCDPISGHTALYWYRQSLGQGLEFLIYFQGNSAPDKSGLPSDRFSAERTGGSVSTLTIQRTQQEDSAVYLCASSPTGTGIRSYTFGSGTRLTVV.

The CDR3 nucleotides are TGTGCCAGCAGCTTATTATATGATGAGCAGTTCTTC. Translated: CASSLLYDEQFF. This sequence joins TRBV11-2 and TRBJ2-1; D unclear. CDR1 and CDR2 (germline): SGHAT, FQNNGV. This CDR3 region has 12 residues. The V and J ends lost 2 bases and 8 bases respectively, with 7 bases between them.